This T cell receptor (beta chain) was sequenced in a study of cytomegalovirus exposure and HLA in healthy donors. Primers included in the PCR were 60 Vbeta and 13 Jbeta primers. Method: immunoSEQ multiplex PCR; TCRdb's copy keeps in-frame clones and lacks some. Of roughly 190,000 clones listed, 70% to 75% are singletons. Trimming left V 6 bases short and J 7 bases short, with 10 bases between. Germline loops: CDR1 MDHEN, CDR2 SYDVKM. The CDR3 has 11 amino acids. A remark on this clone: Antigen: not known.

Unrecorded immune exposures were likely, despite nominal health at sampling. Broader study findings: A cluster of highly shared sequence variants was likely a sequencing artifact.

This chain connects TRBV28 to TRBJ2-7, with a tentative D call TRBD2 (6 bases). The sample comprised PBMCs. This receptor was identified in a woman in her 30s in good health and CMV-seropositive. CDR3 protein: CASSRGREQYF. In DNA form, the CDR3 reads TGTGCCAGCAGCCGAGGGAGGGAGCAGTACTTC.